One sample yielded the 24 T cell receptor beta chains listed below, sequenced in a study of T-cell reconstitution after alpha-beta-depleted transplantation in children. Unique molecular identifiers tagged the TCRbeta library. Each CDR3 protein gets one entry after TCRdb re-called the PCR reads with MiXCR. The repertoire consists of about 460,000 distinct CDR3 sequences, with about 10% occurring once and the leading ten covering about 2%. Sequenced material: PBMCs, taken before TCRalphabeta/CD19-depleted stem cell transplant. These receptors came from a child aged 2 to 15 with inherited bone marrow failure, due to receive a stem cell transplant.

A few counts support this clonotype. This chain connects TRBV4-1 to TRBJ2-7, with D possibly matching TRBD2 (5 bases). Trimming left V 1 base short and J 0 bases short, with 10 bases between. CDR1 and CDR2 (germline): MGHRA, YSYEKL. There are 15 residues in the CDR3. CDR3 region: CASSQGGGPSYEQYF. CDR3 DNA sequence: TGCGCCAGCAGCCAAGGTGGAGGACCCTCCTACGAGCAGTACTTC.

This clonotype has only a few counts. The gene calls are TRBV20-1 and TRBJ2-2; 13 nucleotides match TRBD2. The CDR3 has 16 residues. Germline-derived CDR1 and CDR2 are DFQATT and SNEGSKA (reference sequence). Germline trimming cut 1 base from V and 7 bases from J; bases unmatched to any gene: 6. CDR3 bases: TGCAGTGCTAGAGCACTAGCGGGAGGGCTGAGCGGGGAGCTGTTTTTT. Translated, it gives CSARALAGGLSGELFF.

Note on this clonotype: This may be a read error: a much more frequent sequence differs by one nucleotide. The rearrangement links TRBV10-3 to TRBJ2-3; 10 nucleotides align to TRBD2. The CDR3 extends over 15 amino acids. Per germline, CDR1 ENHRY and CDR2 SYGVKD. The CDR3 sequence is CAISGRLAGTDTKYF. The CDR3 coding sequence is TGTGCCATCAGCGGGAGACTAGCGGGCACAGATACGAAGTATTTT.

This clonotype was counted many times. The chain has TRBV20-1 and TRBJ1-1; possibly TRBD1 for D (5 bases). The V end was cut by 1 base, the J end by 3 bases, with 12 bases between. This CDR3 comprises 14 residues. CDR1 and CDR2 (germline): DFQATT, SNEGSKA (reference sequence). The CDR3 loop is CSARAGTGHTEAFF. The CDR3 nucleotides read TGCAGTGCTAGAGCAGGGACGGGGCACACTGAAGCTTTCTTT.

In its sample, this clonotype was seen many times. The rearrangement joins TRBV12-3 or TRBV12-4 to TRBJ2-2; a weak D match, TRBD1 (5 bases). The CDR3 is 14 amino acids. The V gene lost 2 bases and the J gene lost 6 bases, with 10 bases spanning the gap. This CDR3 is CASSLNQGPGELFF. The CDR3 nucleotides are TGTGCCAGCAGTTTAAACCAGGGCCCCGGGGAGCTGTTTTTT.

A few counts support this clonotype. V usage is TRBV27 and J usage is TRBJ2-7, with 10 positions matching TRBD2. V shed 3 bases and J 7 bases; nucleotides not matched to a gene: 12. Germline V CDR1 and CDR2: MNHEY, SMNVEV (reference sequence). The CDR3 is 16 amino acids. CDR3 amino acids: CASSFSTSGAGREQYF. In DNA, the CDR3 is TGTGCCAGCAGTTTCTCAACTAGCGGGGCGGGGAGGGAGCAGTACTTC.

The table lists this clonotype with a few counts. The rearrangement joins TRBV18 to TRBJ1-1; D unclear. CDR1 and CDR2 (germline): KGHSH, LQKENI. Trimming took 7 bases from V and 6 from J, leaving 15 bases between them. This CDR3 region has 13 residues. The CDR3 region is CASFPTEISEAFF. CDR3 sequence (DNA): TGTGCCAGCTTCCCCACAGAAATATCTGAAGCTTTCTTT.

This clonotype was detected many times. The gene calls are TRBV29-1 and TRBJ2-3; D tentatively fits TRBD1 or TRBD2 (5 bases each). CDR1 is SQVTM, CDR2 ANQGSEA, per germline. CDR3 length equals 15 residues. With 7 bases removed from V and 0 bases from J, the gap between germline ends came to 17 bases. In DNA, the CDR3 is TGCAGCGGACGGGACCCCAAACTTAGCACAGATACGCAGTATTTT. Protein product: CSGRDPKLSTDTQYF.

With regard to this clonotype: This clone may be a read error of a much larger clone one base away. The chain links TRBV29-1 to TRBJ2-1; 8 nucleotides align to TRBD1. The CDR3 consists of 14 residues. Germline V gene lookup returns CDR1 SQVTM and CDR2 ANQGSEA. CDR3 residues: CGVRGGQGVNEQFF. The CDR3 coding sequence is TGCGGCGTGAGGGGCGGACAGGGTGTCAATGAGCAGTTCTTC.

The table lists this clonotype with many counts. V gene TRBV12-1 combines with J gene TRBJ2-5; TRBD1, the table's D call, lacks a check against the DNA. TRBV12-1 is a pseudogene segment. The CDR3 contains 14 residues. In nucleotides, the CDR3 is TGTGCTAGCAGACGGGCAGGCACCCAAGAGACCCAGTACTTC. As protein: CASRRAGTQETQYF.

Ten or more counts support this clonotype. The genes are TRBV29-1 and TRBJ2-2, with D possibly matching TRBD2 (5 bases). V lost 4 bases, J lost 2 bases, and 11 bases lay in between. The CDR3 has 14 amino acids. Germline V gene sequence: CDR1 SQVTM, CDR2 ANQGSEA. The chain's CDR3 is CSVGRTFNTGELFF. The CDR3, as DNA: TGCAGCGTTGGGAGGACTTTTAACACCGGGGAGCTGTTTTTT.

This clonotype was seen ten or more times. The V call is TRBV5-1, the J call TRBJ1-5, with 7 bases fitting TRBD1. The CDR3 length is 14 residues. The trim removed 4 bases at V and 3 bases at J, leaving 4 bases unmatched. Germline lookup yields CDR1 SGHRS and CDR2 YFSETQ. The CDR3 region is CASSPQGVNQPQHF. Here the CDR3 DNA reads TGCGCCAGCAGCCCTCAGGGGGTCAATCAGCCCCAGCATTTT.

This clonotype appeared many times. V is TRBV7-9 and J is TRBJ1-2; TRBD1 might be the D (5 bases). Trimming pared 5 bases from V and 3 bases from J, leaving 16 bases between. This CDR3 is 15 amino acids long. Per germline, CDR1 SEHNR and CDR2 FQNEAQ (reference sequence). The CDR3 sequence is CASSQKGGAHYGYTF. The CDR3 DNA follows: TGTGCCAGCAGCCAGAAAGGAGGGGCCCACTATGGCTACACCTTC.

In the case of this clonotype: Just one base apart from a much larger clone, this may be a read error. The V call is TRBV6-2 or TRBV6-3, the J call TRBJ2-3; weak D call: TRBD2 (6 bases). The CDR3 consists of 14 residues. Per the germline V gene, CDR1 is MNHEY and CDR2 is SVGEGT. The germline V and J ends were trimmed by 6 bases and 3 bases, with 13 bases remaining between them. CDR3 sequence (DNA): TGTGCCAGCAGACTACTAGCTATGACAGATACGCAGTATTTT. Encoded protein: CASRLLAMTDTQYF.

This rearrangement joins TRBV5-8 to TRBJ2-1; no firm D call. The V and J ends lost 2 bases and 5 bases respectively, with 8 bases between them. The CDR3 covers 13 residues. CDR1 and CDR2 (germline): SGHTS, YDEGEE. This chain's CDR3 is CASSLQLHNEQFF. The DNA for the CDR3 is TGTGCCAGCAGCTTACAACTACACAATGAGCAGTTCTTC.

This clonotype was seen many times. The rearrangement uses TRBV28 and TRBJ1-5; a weak D match, TRBD1 (6 bases). Germline CDR1 reads MDHEN; CDR2 reads SYDVKM. The CDR3 runs to 12 residues. V was clipped by 4 bases and J by 6 bases, with 7 bases between them. CDR3 sequence (DNA): TGTGCCAGCAGTTCAGGGGTTCAGCCCCAGCATTTT. It yields the protein CASSSGVQPQHF.

This clonotype was picked up a small number of times. This chain connects TRBV6-2 or TRBV6-3 to TRBJ2-1; TRBD2 might be the D (6 bases). Germline V gene data show CDR1 as MNHEY and CDR2 as SVGEGT. Trimming cost V 7 bases and J 10 bases, with 17 bases left between them. The CDR3 extends over 13 amino acids. CDR3 nucleotide sequence: TGTGCCAGCACCCCGGGACTGTTCAGGGAGCAGTTCTTC. It specifies CASTPGLFREQFF.

This clonotype has a count of ten or more. V and J are TRBV29-1 and TRBJ2-7; no clear D gene. Trimming removed 0 bases from V and 1 base from J, with 10 bases in between. The CDR3 is made up of 14 amino acids. The germline CDR1 and CDR2 sequences are SQVTM and ANQGSEA. CDR3 sequence: CSVEDTDGSYEQYF. The CDR3 coding sequence is TGCAGCGTTGAAGATACGGACGGATCCTACGAGCAGTACTTC.

There are a few counts of this clonotype. The gene calls are TRBV20-1 and TRBJ2-1; 13 bases agree with TRBD2. From germline, CDR1 is DFQATT and CDR2 SNEGSKA (reference sequence). This CDR3 comprises 16 residues. J lost 9 bases, V lost 5 bases, and 13 bases had no gene match. In DNA, the CDR3 is TGCAGTGCTTCAGACAAACTAGCGGGAGGGTGGGGTGAGCAGTTCTTC. Protein product: CSASDKLAGGWGEQFF.

In this sample, this clonotype turned up many times. The J gene is TRBJ2-1, the V gene TRBV5-1, with 8 bases that match TRBD1. The J segment lost 0 bases and the V segment lost 4 bases, leaving 6 bases of the junction unmatched. The CDR3 has 16 amino acids. Germline loops: CDR1 SGHRS, CDR2 YFSETQ. CDR3 loop: CASSRDRLGSYNEQFF. CDR3 nucleotide sequence: TGCGCCAGCAGCCGGGACAGGTTAGGCTCCTACAATGAGCAGTTCTTC.

The sample holds many counts of this clonotype. CDR3 sequence reads: CSAKPGRRNEQFF. The CDR3 nucleotides read TGCAGTGCCAAACCCGGCCGGAGGAATGAGCAGTTCTTC. V and J are TRBV20-1 and TRBJ2-1; a weak D match, TRBD2 (5 bases). The CDR3 is 13 amino acids. Germline V gene lookup returns CDR1 DFQATT and CDR2 SNEGSKA (reference sequence). V was shortened by 6 bases and J by 7 bases, with 16 bases between the two germline ends.

The V gene is TRBV9, the J gene TRBJ2-1; 12 nucleotides agree with TRBD2. This CDR3 spans 15 amino acids. Germline V CDR1 and CDR2: SGDLS, YYNGEE. V lost 0 bases, J lost 7 bases, and 2 bases stayed unmatched. The DNA for the CDR3 is TGTGCCAGCAGCGTAGGACTAGCGGGAGAAAATGAGCAGTTCTTC. It codes for CASSVGLAGENEQFF. The full variable domain, rest sourced from reference TRBV9 and TRBJ2-1, is DSGVTQTPKHLITATGQRVTLRCSPRSGDLSVYWYQQSLDQGLQFLIQYYNGEERAKGNILERFSAQQFPDLHSELNLSSLELGDSALYFCASSVGLAGENEQFFGPGTRLTVL.

The chain links TRBV20-1 to TRBJ2-1, with 10 bases matching TRBD2. The CDR3 has 14 amino acids. The V gene's germline CDR1 is DFQATT and CDR2 SNEGSKA (reference sequence). V lost 4 bases and J lost 1; bases outside the gene matches: 1. The CDR3 bases are TGCAGTGCTAAACTAGCGGGGTCCTACAATGAGCAGTTCTTC. Translating it yields CSAKLAGSYNEQFF.

This clonotype was seen repeatedly, ten times or more. The J gene is TRBJ2-7, the V gene TRBV9; D unresolved. This CDR3 is 12 amino acids long. Trimming pared 0 bases from V and 1 base from J, leaving 2 bases between. Germline values: CDR1 SGDLS, CDR2 YYNGEE. The CDR3 loop is CASSVESYEQYF. As DNA, the CDR3 is TGTGCCAGCAGCGTAGAATCCTACGAGCAGTACTTC.